One sample yielded the 8 T cell receptor beta chains listed below, sequenced in a study of post-analysis software for immune sequencing data. cDNA libraries of TCR beta carried unique molecular identifiers. TCRdb itself ran the PCR reads through MiXCR, one entry per CDR3 protein. The sample lists around 160,000 distinct CDR3 sequences, under 40% occurring once. The source material was blood, sampled after autologous hematopoietic stem cell transplantation. The receptors come from a girl aged 10 to 17 with multiple sclerosis.

V and J are TRBV20-1 and TRBJ2-7; the D is unclear. The CDR3 spans 13 residues. Per germline, CDR1 DFQATT and CDR2 SNEGSKA (reference sequence). The germline V and J ends were trimmed by 5 bases and 0 bases, with 11 bases remaining between them. CDR3: CSAARSSSYEQYF. CDR3 bases: TGCAGTGCTGCCCGGAGCAGCTCCTACGAGCAGTACTTC.

J is TRBJ2-5 and V is TRBV20-1, with D unclear. The CDR3 spans 14 residues. The V gene's germline CDR1 is DFQATT and CDR2 SNEGSKA (reference sequence). The V end was cut by 3 bases, the J end by 11 bases, with 22 bases between. Here the CDR3 DNA reads TGCAGTGCTAGTAGAGGCAGGCTCTACAATGAGCAGTACTTC. Translating gives CSASRGRLYNEQYF.

The chain is built from TRBV28 and TRBJ2-1; tentative D call: TRBD2 (6 bases). From germline, CDR1 is MDHEN and CDR2 SYDVKM. V was cut by 2 bases and J by 2 bases, with 10 bases left in between. CDR3 length: 15 amino acids. The CDR3 DNA sequence: TGTGCCAGCAGTTTAGGGTCTAGCGCCTACAATGAGCAGTTCTTC. Translation: CASSLGSSAYNEQFF.

The chain employs TRBV28 and TRBJ2-2; D is ambiguous. The CDR3 length is 16 residues. V dropped 7 bases and J dropped 4 bases, with 19 bases sitting between them. Germline V gene sequence: CDR1 MDHEN, CDR2 SYDVKM. DNA of the CDR3: TGTGCCAGCACCTCTTGGTCAGGTTATCTCACCGGGGAGCTGTTTTTT. It is translated as CASTSWSGYLTGELFF.

This chain joins TRBV12-3 or TRBV12-4 and TRBJ2-7, with a weak D call TRBD2 (6 bases). V was cut by 5 bases and J by 9 bases, with 8 bases left in between. The CDR3 runs to 10 residues. CDR3 bases: TGTGCCAGCAGTGGGGGGACGCAGTACTTC. This codes for CASSGGTQYF.

The chain has TRBV20-1 and TRBJ2-7; D possibly corresponds to TRBD1 (5 bases). The germline V gene encodes CDR1 DFQATT and CDR2 SNEGSKA (reference sequence). Trimming took off 8 bases at V and 3 bases at J, with 11 bases between the two ends. This CDR3 is built from 11 residues. The CDR3 nucleotides read TGCAGTACTCTGGACAACTACGAGCAGTACTTC. This codes for CSTLDNYEQYF.

The chain has TRBV20-1 and TRBJ2-3, with 16 bases that match TRBD2. Germline V gives CDR1 DFQATT, CDR2 SNEGSKA (reference sequence). The ends lost 3 bases at V and 0 bases at J; junction bases unmatched: 6. This CDR3 has 18 residues. The DNA for the CDR3 is TGCAGTGCTAGGGGGGGACTAGCGGGAGGGTTAAGCACAGATACGCAGTATTTT. It translates to CSARGGLAGGLSTDTQYF.

The gene calls are TRBV6-1 and TRBJ2-1; tentative D call: TRBD1 (6 bases). CDR1 MNHNS and CDR2 SASEGT come from the germline V gene. There are 15 residues in the CDR3. V dropped 6 bases and J dropped 2 bases, with 14 bases sitting between them. CDR3 amino acids: CASRVGAGAYNEQFF. Here the CDR3 DNA reads TGTGCCAGCAGAGTCGGGGCAGGGGCCTACAATGAGCAGTTCTTC.